This T cell receptor (beta chain) is drawn from a study of blood T cell repertoires in COVID-19. Background on the study: The samples span acute and convalescent COVID-19 from the United States, Italy and Spain.

V was pared by 3 bases and J by 9 bases, with 1 base of the junction left unmatched. The CDR3 has 12 amino acids. Data came from immunoSEQ multiplex PCR; TCRdb stores just in-frame clones and leaves some out. The top ten hold around 3% of the sample, which has a few hundred thousand clones, approximately 88% seen once. The chain joins TRBV12-3 or TRBV12-4 to TRBJ2-1; 8 nucleotides match TRBD2. The sequence was collected from a woman in her 30s with COVID-19, enrolled during active disease. Sequenced: peripheral blood. CDR3 bases: TGTGCCAGCAGTTTCGGGGGGGGTGAGCAGTTCTTC. Protein: CASSFGGGEQFF.